The 11 T cell receptor beta chains reported below all come from one sample, sequenced in a study of regulatory T cells in long-lasting Graves disease. Building the TCR beta libraries relied on iRepertoire HTBI primers, and CDR3 regions underwent Arm-PCR. In TCRdb, the multiplex PCR reads were re-called with MiXCR into one record per CDR3 protein. Altogether approximately 440,000 distinct CDR3 sequences are present, roughly 16% being singletons, with the ten largest covering roughly an eighth. Time point of the sample: newly diagnosed GD, antithyroid drugs for less than 3 months. From PBMCs, RNA was extracted and then used to make the TCR library. Another study also made use of these data, one on T cells in Graves' hyperthyroidism and ophthalmopathy.

The material sequenced was peripheral blood mononuclear cells (PBMCs), taken at new diagnosis, from a patient treated with antithyroid drugs. The receptors were sampled from a man aged 35 to 55 with Graves disease.

The chain is built from TRBV7-9 and TRBJ2-7, with D perhaps assigned TRBD1 or TRBD2 (5 bases each). The CDR3 loop spans 18 amino acids. V shed 5 bases and J shed 6 bases, with 29 bases lying between them. Germline assignment: CDR1 SEHNR and CDR2 FQNEAQ (reference sequence). CDR3 protein: CASSQNREREPRGLEQYF. Here the CDR3 DNA reads TGTGCCAGCAGCCAAAACAGAGAACGGGAACCTAGGGGCCTCGAGCAGTACTTC.

This clonotype was observed many times. The genes are TRBV7-2 and TRBJ2-1; tentatively, D is TRBD2 (6 bases). There are 17 residues in the CDR3. The V gene lost 6 bases and the J gene lost 0 bases, with 18 bases spanning the gap. Per germline, CDR1 SGHTA and CDR2 FQGNSA. The CDR3 coding sequence is TGTGCCAGCAGACCCGGGACTTCCCTGAGCTCCTACAATGAGCAGTTCTTC. Translated, it gives CASRPGTSLSSYNEQFF.

The J gene is TRBJ2-7, the V gene TRBV6-1, with 8 bases fitting TRBD2. With V trimmed by 4 bases and J by 2 bases, 19 bases remained unmatched. This CDR3 is built from 19 residues. CDR1 is MNHNS and CDR2 is SASEGT in the germline V gene. The CDR3 is CASSVQGDLLLAVTYEQYF. In nucleotides, the CDR3 is TGTGCCAGCAGTGTACAGGGAGACCTTCTACTAGCGGTGACCTACGAGCAGTACTTC.

A few counts support this clonotype. The chain joins TRBV10-3 to TRBJ1-5; the D is unclear. The CDR3 totals 14 residues. V lost 2 bases and J 4 bases, leaving 9 bases between the germline ends. CDR1 ENHRY and CDR2 SYGVKD come from the germline V gene. CDR3 DNA sequence: TGTGCCATCAGTGAGGGGCAGTCAAATCAGCCCCAGCATTTT. As protein: CAISEGQSNQPQHF.

This clonotype came up once. The rearrangement joins TRBV27 to TRBJ2-7, with 8 bases aligning to TRBD1. This CDR3 is built from 15 residues. J lost 6 bases, V lost 6 bases, and 13 bases had no gene match. Germline CDR1 reads MNHEY; CDR2 reads SMNVEV (reference sequence). The CDR3 sequence: CASSLPGTGVGEQYF. CDR3 DNA sequence: TGTGCCAGCAGCCTTCCCGGGACAGGAGTGGGCGAGCAGTACTTC.

V and J are TRBV19 and TRBJ1-1; no definite D call. This CDR3 is built from 14 residues. V was clipped by 7 bases and J by 4 bases, with 16 bases between them. The germline V gene has CDR1 LNHDA and CDR2 SQIVND (reference sequence). The CDR3 sequence: CASIYSSLSTEAFF. CDR3 sequence (DNA): TGTGCCAGTATCTATAGCTCTCTGAGCACTGAAGCTTTCTTT.

There are a few counts of this clonotype. The J gene is TRBJ1-5, the V gene TRBV12-3 or TRBV12-4; perhaps TRBD1 as D (6 bases). Between the trimmed V and J ends, which lost 0 bases and 5 bases, there was a span of 8 bases. The CDR3 length is 14 residues. For the CDR3, the DNA is TGTGCCAGCAGTTTAGCGGGGGCACATCAGCCCCAGCATTTT. Translation: CASSLAGAHQPQHF.

Points on this clonotype: A read error may be the cause here, since a much bigger clone is one base away. The chain links TRBV2 to TRBJ2-3; D may correspond to TRBD1 or TRBD2 (5 bases each). The V gene's germline CDR1 is SNHLY and CDR2 FYNNEI. V was trimmed by 4 bases and J by 1 base, leaving 21 bases between them. The CDR3 consists of 18 residues. CDR3 DNA sequence: TGTGCCAGCAGTGTGGGACGGGCCCTGGGCATTGGCACAGATACGCAGTATTTT. Encoded protein: CASSVGRALGIGTDTQYF. Full variable domain (missing parts from reference TRBV2 and TRBJ2-3): EPEVTQTPSHQVTQMGQEVILRCVPISNHLYFYWYRQILGQKVEFLVSFYNNEISEKSEIFDDQFSVERPDGSNFTLKIRSTKLEDSAMYFCASSVGRALGIGTDTQYFGPGTRLTVL.

There are many counts of this clonotype. The J gene is TRBJ2-1, the V gene TRBV20-1; no clear D gene. V was cut by 2 bases and J by 0 bases, with 8 bases left in between. The CDR3 has 14 amino acids. From germline, CDR1 is DFQATT and CDR2 SNEGSKA (reference sequence). The CDR3 spells CSARSRSSYNEQFF. Here the CDR3 DNA reads TGCAGTGCTAGAAGCAGGAGCTCCTACAATGAGCAGTTCTTC.

The V gene is TRBV5-1, the J gene TRBJ1-2; perhaps TRBD1 as D (6 bases). The CDR3 is 12 amino acids. Trimming cost V 4 bases and J 4 bases, with 8 bases left between them. Germline CDR1 SGHRS, CDR2 YFSETQ. CDR3 residues: CASSGGGYGYTF. CDR3 DNA sequence: TGCGCCAGCAGCGGGGGCGGCTATGGCTACACCTTC.

V is TRBV27 and J is TRBJ1-4; unclear D gene. The germline V gene encodes CDR1 MNHEY and CDR2 SMNVEV (reference sequence). CDR3 length equals 14 residues. Trimming shortened V by 5 bases and J by 9 bases, and 16 bases separated the two germline ends. CDR3 protein: CASSDWVGRQKLFF. In DNA, the CDR3 is TGTGCCAGCAGTGATTGGGTCGGTCGGCAAAAACTGTTTTTT.